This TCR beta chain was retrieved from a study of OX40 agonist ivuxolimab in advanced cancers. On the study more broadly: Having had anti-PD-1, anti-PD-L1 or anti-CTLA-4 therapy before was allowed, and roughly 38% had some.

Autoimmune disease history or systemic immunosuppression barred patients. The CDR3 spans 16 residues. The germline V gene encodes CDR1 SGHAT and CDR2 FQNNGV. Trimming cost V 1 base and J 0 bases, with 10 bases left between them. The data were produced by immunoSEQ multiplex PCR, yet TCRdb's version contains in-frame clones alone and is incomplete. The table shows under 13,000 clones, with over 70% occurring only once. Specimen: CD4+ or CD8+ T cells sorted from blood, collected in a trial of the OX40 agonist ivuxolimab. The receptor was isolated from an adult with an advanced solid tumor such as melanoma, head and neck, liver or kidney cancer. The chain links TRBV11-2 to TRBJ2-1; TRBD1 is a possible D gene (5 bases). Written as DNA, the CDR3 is TGTGCCAGCAGCTTAGTAAGGGGCAGCTCCTACAATGAGCAGTTCTTC. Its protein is CASSLVRGSSYNEQFF.